This T cell receptor (beta chain) was obtained from a study of blood T cell repertoires in COVID-19. CDR1 and CDR2 (germline): SGHVS, FQNEAQ. CDR3 length: 15 amino acids. Losses at the gene ends were 5 bases for V and 2 bases for J; bases not matched to a gene: 5. Sequenced by immunoSEQ multiplex PCR; TCRdb stores in-frame clones only, minus some. In the table there are around 430,000 clones, approximately 90% of which are singletons. The sequencing sample was made of peripheral blood. This clonotype was obtained from a woman aged 45-59 years with COVID-19, enrolled during active disease. The chain links TRBV7-8 to TRBJ2-1; 8 nucleotides line up with TRBD2. The CDR3 DNA sequence: TGTGCCAGCAGCCGAGCGGGGGCCCCCTACAATGAGCAGTTCTTC. Its protein product is CASSRAGAPYNEQFF.